This T cell receptor (beta chain) was observed in a study of blood T cell repertoires in COVID-19. TCRdb's copy holds only in-frame clones and misses some; the assay was immunoSEQ multiplex PCR. The sample has about 230,000 clones; 70% to 90% are singletons. Per the germline V gene, CDR1 is LNHDA and CDR2 is SQIVND (reference sequence). V lost 9 bases and J lost 6; bases outside the gene matches: 11. This CDR3 is 15 amino acids long. Seattle's enrolled individuals joined amid active infection and were then monitored longitudinally. The TCR comes from a man aged 50 or older with COVID-19, enrolled during active disease. Sequenced sample: peripheral blood. This sequence joins TRBV19 and TRBJ1-5; TRBD1 matches at 10 bases. The chain's CDR3 is CASLRQGAGGQPQHF. CDR3 sequence (DNA): TGTGCCAGCCTTCGACAGGGGGCGGGAGGTCAGCCCCAGCATTTT.